A single sample gave rise to the 18 T cell receptor beta chains below, sequenced in a study of blood T cell repertoires in COVID-19. The table came from immunoSEQ multiplex PCR; TCRdb's copy has only in-frame clones and leaves some out. Here the sample spans over 150,000 clones, 70% to 85% being singletons. Sequenced sample: peripheral blood. The source is a man aged 60-69 years with COVID-19, enrolled during active disease.

The genes are TRBV6-6 and TRBJ1-5; 9 bases agree with TRBD1. Germline CDR1 is MNHNY and CDR2 is SVGAGI (reference sequence). The V and J ends lost 6 bases and 3 bases, in that order; junction bases with no gene match: 6. The CDR3 spans 15 residues. The CDR3 coding sequence is TGTGCCAGCAGAACCGGGACAGGGACCAATCAGCCCCAGCATTTT. Encoded protein: CASRTGTGTNQPQHF.

The chain joins TRBV7-6 to TRBJ2-7; 9 bases line up with TRBD2. Germline CDR1 and CDR2: SGHVS and FNYEAQ. The length of the CDR3 is 14 residues. V shed 5 bases and J 6 bases; nucleotides not matched to a gene: 8. DNA for the CDR3: TGTGCCAGCAGCCCGAGCGGGAGGCTGGGCGAGCAGTACTTC. It encodes CASSPSGRLGEQYF. The complete variable domain, with remaining parts taken from reference TRBV7-6 and TRBJ2-7, reads GAGVSQSPRYKVTKRGQDVALRCDPISGHVSLYWYRQALGQGPEFLTYFNYEAQQDKSGLPNDRFSAERPEGSISTLTIQRTEQRDSAMYRCASSPSGRLGEQYFGPGTRLTVT.

This rearrangement joins TRBV24-1 to TRBJ2-5, with 9 positions matching TRBD2. Germline CDR1 reads KGHDR; CDR2 reads SFDVKD. The V segment lost 4 bases and the J segment 3 bases; nucleotides outside the gene matches: 5. This CDR3 spans 15 amino acids. CDR3 amino acids: CATSERASGKETQYF. The CDR3 DNA reads TGTGCCACCAGTGAAAGGGCTAGCGGGAAAGAGACCCAGTACTTC.

The CDR3 here is CASMLTGQSTDTQYF. CDR3 nucleotide sequence: TGTGCCAGCATGTTAACGGGACAGAGCACAGATACGCAGTATTTT. The chain couples TRBV6-5 to TRBJ2-3; 7 bases align to TRBD1. Germline assignment: CDR1 MNHEY and CDR2 SVGAGI. V dropped 7 bases and J dropped 0; count of bases not matched to a gene: 7. There are 15 residues in the CDR3.

The chain uses TRBV6-2 or TRBV6-3 and TRBJ2-2; 10 bases agree with TRBD2. The CDR3 is 18 residues long. Trimming cost V 5 bases and J 4 bases; bases outside gene matches: 13. CDR1 and CDR2 (germline): MNHEY, SVGEGT. CDR3 residues: CASSNREVAGGSTGELFF. CDR3 coding DNA: TGTGCCAGCAGTAACCGGGAGGTAGCGGGAGGTAGCACCGGGGAGCTGTTTTTT.

V is TRBV7-2 and J is TRBJ2-1, with TRBD2 matching 9 bases. CDR1 is SGHTA and CDR2 is FQGNSA in the germline V gene. The V and J ends lost 4 bases and 7 bases, in that order; junction bases with no gene match: 5. The CDR3 totals 14 residues. The CDR3 DNA is TGTGCCAGCAGCTCAGCGGGGGGAGATAATGAGCAGTTCTTC. Translating gives CASSSAGGDNEQFF. The variable domain in full, completed from reference TRBV7-2 and TRBJ2-1, reads GAGVSQSPSNKVTEKGKDVELRCDPISGHTALYWYRQSLGQGLEFLIYFQGNSAPDKSGLPSDRFSAERTGGSVSTLTIQRTQQEDSAVYLCASSSAGGDNEQFFGPGTRLTVL.

The J gene is TRBJ1-1, the V gene TRBV6-1; D unclear. From germline, CDR1 is MNHNS and CDR2 SASEGT. The CDR3 extends over 14 amino acids. Trimming took off 3 bases at V and 4 bases at J, with 12 bases between the two ends. CDR3 bases: TGTGCCAGCAGTGAGAGTGCGTCGGGCACTGAAGCTTTCTTT. This gives the protein CASSESASGTEAFF.

The table lists this clone with a few counts. This chain joins TRBV3-1 (or the pseudogene TRBV3-2) and TRBJ2-3, with 8 bases matching TRBD2. Trimming removed 1 base from V and 5 bases from J; junction bases left unmatched: 5. Germline lookup yields CDR1 LGHDT and CDR2 YNNKEL (reference sequence). This CDR3 region has 15 residues. CDR3 loop: CASSQVVGGGDTQYF. For the CDR3, the DNA is TGTGCCAGCAGCCAAGTTGTCGGGGGGGGAGATACGCAGTATTTT.

V is TRBV6-5 and J is TRBJ1-2; no clear D gene. The CDR3 length is 14 residues. V lost 8 bases and J lost 1, with 14 bases in between. Germline V CDR1 and CDR2: MNHEY, SVGAGI. The CDR3 DNA sequence: TGTGCCAGCCGGCCGAGACAAAATAACTATGGCTACACCTTC. Its protein product is CASRPRQNNYGYTF.

The chain carries TRBV7-9 and TRBJ1-2; D is uncertain. CDR1 SEHNR and CDR2 FQNEAQ come from the germline V gene (reference sequence). This CDR3 has 15 residues. V was trimmed by 3 bases and J by 3 bases, leaving 14 bases between them. CDR3 DNA: TGTGCCAGCAGCTTTAGGCTTGCCGGGGACTATGGCTACACCTTC. Translation gives CASSFRLAGDYGYTF. Variable domain in full (rest from reference TRBV7-9 and TRBJ1-2): DTGVSQNPRHKITKRGQNVTFRCDPISEHNRLYWYRQTLGQGPEFLTYFQNEAQLEKSRLLSDRFSAERPKGSFSTLEIQRTEQGDSAMYLCASSFRLAGDYGYTFGSGTRLTVV.

The genes are TRBV2 and TRBJ2-5; D is perhaps TRBD2 (6 bases). Germline loops: CDR1 SNHLY, CDR2 FYNNEI. Trimming cost V 4 bases and J 5 bases, with 17 bases left between them. This CDR3 is 15 amino acids long. CDR3 nucleotide sequence: TGTGCCAGCAGTGTCACGGGGGATGGCCTCGAGACCCAGTACTTC. Amino acid sequence: CASSVTGDGLETQYF.

This clone occurred once. V is TRBV7-2 and J is TRBJ1-5; D possibly corresponds to TRBD1 (6 bases). CDR3 length: 16 amino acids. Germline CDR1 SGHTA, CDR2 FQGNSA. V shed 2 bases and J shed 2 bases, with 13 bases lying between them. CDR3 loop: CASSLKTGSGNQPQHF. CDR3 bases: TGTGCCAGCAGCTTAAAGACAGGCTCGGGCAATCAGCCCCAGCATTTT.

This clone showed up just a few times. The chain uses TRBV13 and TRBJ2-2; 8 bases agree with TRBD1. Trimming took 11 bases from V and 5 from J; bases not matched to a gene: 4. The CDR3 runs to 12 residues. Germline lookup yields CDR1 PRHDT and CDR2 FYEKMQ (reference sequence). CDR3 bases: TGTGCCGCAGGGGGCTGGACCGGGGAGCTGTTTTTT. It encodes CAAGGWTGELFF.

J is TRBJ1-2 and V is TRBV7-8, with D perhaps TRBD1 (6 bases). The CDR3 is 15 residues long. The germline V and J ends were trimmed by 10 bases and 0 bases, with 18 bases remaining between them. Germline V gene lookup returns CDR1 SGHVS and CDR2 FQNEAQ. The CDR3 DNA reads TGTGCCACGGCAGCGGGGGCCTACACTAACTATGGCTACACCTTC. Residues: CATAAGAYTNYGYTF.

The count of this clone is one. In DNA, the CDR3 is TGTGCCAGCAGCTTGACGAACCAACAGGGGACTTTATACAATGAGCAGTTCTTC. Its protein is CASSLTNQQGTLYNEQFF. The chain recombines TRBV7-2 with TRBJ2-1; D possibly corresponds to TRBD1 (7 bases). V was shortened by 3 bases and J by 4 bases, with 22 bases between the two germline ends. Germline CDR1 SGHTA, CDR2 FQGNSA. The length of the CDR3 is 18 residues.

This chain uses TRBV30 with TRBJ1-5; the match to TRBD1 covers 8 bases. The V and J ends lost 0 bases and 4 bases, in that order; junction bases with no gene match: 5. The CDR3 is made up of 15 amino acids. Germline CDR1 GTSNPN, CDR2 SVGIG (reference sequence). The CDR3 region is CAWSVAGTGNQPQHF. In DNA form, the CDR3 reads TGTGCCTGGAGTGTCGCCGGGACAGGTAATCAGCCCCAGCATTTT.

This chain connects TRBV7-3 to TRBJ2-5; 8 bases align to TRBD2. Losses at the gene ends were 5 bases for V and 4 bases for J; bases not matched to a gene: 12. Looked up from germline, CDR1 is SGHTA and CDR2 is FQGTGA. The CDR3 length is 16 residues. The CDR3 region is CASSPAPGGGRETQYF. In DNA form, the CDR3 reads TGTGCCAGCAGCCCCGCGCCGGGGGGGGGCCGAGAGACCCAGTACTTC.

The chain employs TRBV6-2 or TRBV6-3 and TRBJ1-1, with D tentatively TRBD1 (6 bases). The V and J ends lost 6 bases and 11 bases respectively, with 22 bases between them. The CDR3 totals 14 residues. Germline values: CDR1 MNHEY, CDR2 SVGEGT. The CDR3 coding sequence is TGTGCCAGCAGCCTAGATCCAGGGGTCTTGGCTGCTTTCTTT. Protein: CASSLDPGVLAAFF.